This record covers a single TCR beta chain. Its specificity is not known. V was pared by 4 bases and J by 8 bases, with 8 bases of the junction left unmatched. Germline CDR1 is SGHRS and CDR2 is YFSETQ. This CDR3 contains 13 residues. This sample stems from a study of OX40 agonist ivuxolimab in advanced cancers. Across the whole study: Aged about 23 to 90 with a mean of about 60 years, they were about 80% male.

Study results and limitations: Clonal expansion by week 6 occurred in CD4+ and CD8+ blood T cells (at 0.1 to 3.0 mg/kg). Compared with others, partial responders at 0.1-3.0 mg/kg displayed clonal expansion among the lowest.

The method was immunoSEQ multiplex PCR; TCRdb's version includes in-frame clones alone and lacks a portion of them. The sample contains about 79,000 clones, more than 85% of which appear only once. The source of this sequence is an adult with an advanced solid tumor such as melanoma, head and neck, liver or kidney cancer. Sequenced here: CD4+ or CD8+ T cells sorted from blood, sampled in a trial of the OX40 agonist ivuxolimab. The chain couples TRBV5-1 to TRBJ1-1, with TRBD1 identical over 7 bases. The CDR3 loop is CASSPGQAGEAFF. The CDR3 DNA reads as TGCGCCAGCAGCCCAGGACAGGCTGGGGAAGCTTTCTTT.